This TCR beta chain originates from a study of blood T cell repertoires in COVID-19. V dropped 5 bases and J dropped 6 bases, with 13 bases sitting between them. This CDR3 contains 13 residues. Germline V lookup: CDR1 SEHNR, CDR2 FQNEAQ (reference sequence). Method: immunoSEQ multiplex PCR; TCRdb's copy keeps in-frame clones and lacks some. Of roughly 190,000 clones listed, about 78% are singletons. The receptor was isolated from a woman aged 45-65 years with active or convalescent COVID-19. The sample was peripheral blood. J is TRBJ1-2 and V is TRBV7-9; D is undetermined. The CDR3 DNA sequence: TGTGCCAGCAGCCTTCCGCCGGAGGATGGCTACACCTTC. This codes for CASSLPPEDGYTF.